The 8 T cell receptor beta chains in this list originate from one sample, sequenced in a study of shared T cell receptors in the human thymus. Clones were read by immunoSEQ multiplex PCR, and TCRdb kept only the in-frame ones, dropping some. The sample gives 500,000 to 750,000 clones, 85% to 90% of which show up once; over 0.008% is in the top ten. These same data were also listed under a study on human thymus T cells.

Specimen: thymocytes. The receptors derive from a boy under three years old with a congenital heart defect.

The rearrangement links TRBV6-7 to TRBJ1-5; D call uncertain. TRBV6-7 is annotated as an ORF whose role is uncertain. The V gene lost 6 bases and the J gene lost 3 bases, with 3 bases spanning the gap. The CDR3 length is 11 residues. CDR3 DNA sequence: TGTGCCAGCAGGTACAATCAGCCCCAGCATTTT. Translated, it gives CASRYNQPQHF.

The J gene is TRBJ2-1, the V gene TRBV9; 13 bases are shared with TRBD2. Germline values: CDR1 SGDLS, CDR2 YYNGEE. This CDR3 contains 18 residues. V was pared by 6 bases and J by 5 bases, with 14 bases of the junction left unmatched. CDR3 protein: CASTPGLAGPDSNNEQFF. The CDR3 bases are TGTGCCAGCACTCCGGGACTAGCGGGACCCGATTCGAACAATGAGCAGTTCTTC.

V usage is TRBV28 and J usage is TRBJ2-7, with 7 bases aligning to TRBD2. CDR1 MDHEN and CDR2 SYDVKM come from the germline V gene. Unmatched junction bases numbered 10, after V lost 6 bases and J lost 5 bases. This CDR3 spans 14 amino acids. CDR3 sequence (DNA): TGTGCCAGCAGCCCCACGGGCGGGAGAAACGAGCAGTACTTC. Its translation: CASSPTGGRNEQYF.

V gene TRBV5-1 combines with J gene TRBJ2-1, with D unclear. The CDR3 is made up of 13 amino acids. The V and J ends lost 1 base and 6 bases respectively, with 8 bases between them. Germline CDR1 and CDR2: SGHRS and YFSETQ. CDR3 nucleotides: TGCGCCAGCAGCTTGTCTCTCTCCAATGAGCAGTTCTTC. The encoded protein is CASSLSLSNEQFF.

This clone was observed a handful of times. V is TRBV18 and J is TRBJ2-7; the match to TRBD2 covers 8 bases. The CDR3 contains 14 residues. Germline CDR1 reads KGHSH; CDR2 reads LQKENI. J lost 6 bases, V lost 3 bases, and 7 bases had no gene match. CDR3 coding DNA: TGTGCCAGCTCACCGGGACTAGTGAGAGGCGAGCAGTACTTC. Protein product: CASSPGLVRGEQYF.

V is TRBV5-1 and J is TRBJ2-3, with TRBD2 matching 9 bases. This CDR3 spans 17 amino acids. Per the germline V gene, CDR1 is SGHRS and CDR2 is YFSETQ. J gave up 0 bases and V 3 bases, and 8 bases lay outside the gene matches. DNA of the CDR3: TGCGCCAGCAGCTCATCGCCTAGCGGGAAAAGCACAGATACGCAGTATTTT. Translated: CASSSSPSGKSTDTQYF.

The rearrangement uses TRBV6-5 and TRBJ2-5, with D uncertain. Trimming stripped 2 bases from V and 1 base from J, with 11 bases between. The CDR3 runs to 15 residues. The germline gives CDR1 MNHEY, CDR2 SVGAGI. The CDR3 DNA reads TGTGCCAGCAGTTACGCAGGCTCTTTCCAAGAGACCCAGTACTTC. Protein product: CASSYAGSFQETQYF.

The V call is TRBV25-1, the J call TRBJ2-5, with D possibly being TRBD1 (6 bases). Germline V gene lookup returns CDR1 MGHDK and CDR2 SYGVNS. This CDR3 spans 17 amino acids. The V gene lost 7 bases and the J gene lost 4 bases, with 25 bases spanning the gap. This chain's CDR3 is CASTQGTTGQGPETQYF. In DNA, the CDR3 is TGTGCCAGCACCCAAGGGACGACAGGTCAGGGGCCAGAGACCCAGTACTTC.